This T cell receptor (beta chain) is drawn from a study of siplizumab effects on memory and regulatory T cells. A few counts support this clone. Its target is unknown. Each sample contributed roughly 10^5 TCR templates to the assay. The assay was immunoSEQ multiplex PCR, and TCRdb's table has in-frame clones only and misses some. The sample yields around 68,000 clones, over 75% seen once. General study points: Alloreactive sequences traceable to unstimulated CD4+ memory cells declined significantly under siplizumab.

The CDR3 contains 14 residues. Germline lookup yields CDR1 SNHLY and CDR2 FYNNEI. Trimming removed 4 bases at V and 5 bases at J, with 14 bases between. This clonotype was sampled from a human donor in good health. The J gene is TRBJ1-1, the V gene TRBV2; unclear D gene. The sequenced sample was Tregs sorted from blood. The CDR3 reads CASSVRAWGTEAFF. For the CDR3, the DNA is TGTGCCAGCAGTGTTCGAGCTTGGGGTACTGAAGCTTTCTTT.